The clone carrying this T cell receptor beta chain was picked up many times. The antigen is undetermined. V lost 2 bases to trimming and J lost 0 bases, with 8 bases between them. CDR3 length equals 14 residues. Template switching with 5'RACE generated the TCR cDNA and added a universal primer site and UMIs. TCRdb re-called the 5' RACE reads with MiXCR, one entry per CDR3 protein. The sample includes some 120,000 distinct CDR3 sequences, around 15% of them seen just once. The record originates from a study of T cells after yellow fever vaccination. Findings of the study overall: Repertoires obtained by FACS sorting could include abundant clonotypes that entered as contaminants from the bulk population. Only a minor proportion of clonotypes was detected across both CD4 and CD8 compartments. Booster samples showed a return of most primary-vaccination clones (roughly 96% CD4, roughly 85% CD8).

The source of this sequence is a man younger than 35 who received the YFV17D yellow fever vaccine. The chain joins TRBV12-3 or TRBV12-4 to TRBJ2-7; tentative D call: TRBD1 (5 bases). The specimen comprised CD8+ T cells sorted from PBMCs, sampled 5 days after the yellow fever booster vaccination. The CDR3 DNA reads as TGTGCCAGCAGTTTAACAGGCAGCTCCTACGAGCAGTACTTC. Translated: CASSLTGSSYEQYF.